Presented here are 32 T cell receptor beta chains from one specimen sequenced in a study of T cell responses to AZD1222 COVID-19 vaccine. Assay used: immunoSEQ multiplex PCR; TCRdb lists only in-frame clones, some missing. The sample contains around 140,000 clones, approximately 90% of which appear only once. Sample: peripheral blood, taken on day 0 of AZD1222 vaccination. These receptors originate from an adult in good health.

The chain carries TRBV12-3 or TRBV12-4 and TRBJ1-1; D remains unclear. The CDR3 is made up of 13 amino acids. Trimming removed 3 bases at V and 6 bases at J, with 11 bases between. DNA for the CDR3: TGTGCCAGCAGTTTTAGGGCAGTCCCTGAAGCTTTCTTT. This encodes CASSFRAVPEAFF.

The rearrangement links TRBV5-1 to TRBJ2-3; 11 bases agree with TRBD2. Germline values: CDR1 SGHRS, CDR2 YFSETQ. Germline trimming cut 2 bases from V and 6 bases from J; bases unmatched to any gene: 5. The CDR3 runs to 15 residues. CDR3 coding DNA: TGCGCCAGCAGCTTACTTCGACTAGCGGGGGATACGCAGTATTTT. This gives the protein CASSLLRLAGDTQYF.

The rearrangement uses TRBV11-2 and TRBJ2-5; 7 bases are a match to TRBD2. The V gene end was trimmed by 1 base and the J gene end by 5 bases; junction bases not matched to a gene: 10. The length of the CDR3 is 16 residues. Germline V gene sequence: CDR1 SGHAT, CDR2 FQNNGV. The CDR3 region has the DNA TGTGCCAGCAGCTTAGTCGGACTAGGTGGGGGGGAGACCCAGTACTTC. It encodes CASSLVGLGGGETQYF.

This chain uses TRBV19 with TRBJ2-7, with 11 bases aligning to TRBD2. CDR1 and CDR2 (germline): LNHDA, SQIVND (reference sequence). The CDR3 extends over 18 amino acids. V shed 3 bases and J 3 bases; nucleotides not matched to a gene: 13. As DNA, the CDR3 is TGTGCCAGTAGTATGAAAGGGACTAGCGGCATTGGGCTCTACGAGCAGTACTTC. It encodes CASSMKGTSGIGLYEQYF.

The chain recombines TRBV30 with TRBJ2-1; D is undetermined. Germline V gene lookup returns CDR1 GTSNPN and CDR2 SVGIG (reference sequence). The CDR3 is made up of 13 amino acids. V was shortened by 3 bases and J by 5 bases, with 11 bases between the two germline ends. CDR3 coding DNA: TGTGCCTGGAGGTCATTTATAAACAATGAGCAGTTCTTC. This gives the protein CAWRSFINNEQFF.

This clone occurred many times. This chain joins TRBV6-5 and TRBJ2-1, with D tentatively TRBD2 (5 bases). CDR3 length: 12 residues. Germline V gene lookup returns CDR1 MNHEY and CDR2 SVGAGI. The V gene lost 5 bases and the J gene lost 5 bases, with 7 bases spanning the gap. The CDR3 reads CASSPGNNEQFF. The CDR3 bases are TGTGCCAGCAGTCCGGGGAACAATGAGCAGTTCTTC.

The rearrangement joins TRBV28 to TRBJ1-4; D gene unclear. CDR1 and CDR2 from the germline V gene are MDHEN and SYDVKM. The V and J ends lost 1 base and 6 bases respectively, with 6 bases between them. The CDR3 has 13 residues. The CDR3 DNA sequence: TGTGCCAGCAGTTTATACGTAGATGAAAAACTGTTTTTT. Amino acids: CASSLYVDEKLFF.

This chain joins TRBV11-2 and TRBJ2-7, with 12 bases matching TRBD2. Trimming cost V 1 base and J 4 bases; bases outside gene matches: 5. The CDR3 contains 16 residues. The germline gives CDR1 SGHAT, CDR2 FQNNGV. As DNA, the CDR3 is TGTGCCAGCAGCTTAGGAGGGCTAGCGGGAGGGTACGAGCAGTACTTC. Translated: CASSLGGLAGGYEQYF.

This chain uses TRBV19 with TRBJ1-2; D is possibly TRBD1 (6 bases). This CDR3 has 13 amino acids. V was clipped by 5 bases and J by 2 bases, with 9 bases between them. CDR1 LNHDA and CDR2 SQIVND come from the germline V gene (reference sequence). CDR3 amino acids: CASSVQGNYGYTF. CDR3 sequence (DNA): TGTGCCAGTAGTGTACAGGGAAACTATGGCTACACCTTC.

J is TRBJ1-2 and V is TRBV27; no reliable D call. This CDR3 is built from 11 residues. The V gene's germline CDR1 is MNHEY and CDR2 SMNVEV (reference sequence). The V end lost 5 bases, the J end lost 5 bases, and 6 bases lay between the germline ends. CDR3 nucleotide sequence: TGTGCCAGCAGTGAAGGGTATGGCTACACCTTC. Amino acid sequence: CASSEGYGYTF.

The DNA of the CDR3 is TGTGCCAGCTTAGCGGGGGTGGGAGATACGCAGTATTTT. As protein: CASLAGVGDTQYF. This chain joins TRBV2 and TRBJ2-3, with 9 nucleotides matching TRBD2. The CDR3 runs to 13 residues. J lost 5 bases, V lost 8 bases, and 5 bases had no gene match. The germline V gene has CDR1 SNHLY and CDR2 FYNNEI.

The chain is built from TRBV29-1 and TRBJ2-5; the D gene is possibly TRBD1 (5 bases). The length of the CDR3 is 15 residues. The V end lost 6 bases, the J end lost 5 bases, and 22 bases lay between the germline ends. Per germline, CDR1 SQVTM and CDR2 ANQGSEA. CDR3 nucleotides: TGCAGCGTCACCCCTTTGCAGGGTCGGACCGAGACCCAGTACTTC. Amino acid sequence: CSVTPLQGRTETQYF.

V is TRBV14 and J is TRBJ1-1; D gene uncertain. The CDR3 has 13 amino acids. Trimming cost V 4 bases and J 5 bases, with 11 bases left between them. CDR1 is SGHDN and CDR2 is FVKESK in the germline V gene. The CDR3 bases are TGTGCCAGCAGCCCCGGTCTGAGGACTGAAGCTTTCTTT. This codes for CASSPGLRTEAFF.

V gene TRBV14 combines with J gene TRBJ1-1, with D possibly matching TRBD1 (5 bases). V was pared by 0 bases and J by 0 bases, with 11 bases between. Germline CDR1 reads SGHDN; CDR2 reads FVKESK. CDR3 length: 16 amino acids. CDR3 protein: CASSQDRGALNTEAFF. In DNA form, the CDR3 reads TGTGCCAGCAGCCAAGATCGAGGGGCGTTGAACACTGAAGCTTTCTTT.

This chain connects TRBV12-5 to TRBJ2-4; D possibly corresponds to TRBD2 (5 bases). V was shortened by 5 bases and J by 4 bases, with 15 bases between the two germline ends. This CDR3 has 15 amino acids. Germline V gene sequence: CDR1 LGHNT, CDR2 FRNRAP. CDR3 nucleotide sequence: TGTGCTAGTGGTCCGCGGGTTGGCCCTAAAAACATTCAGTACTTC. This gives the protein CASGPRVGPKNIQYF.

The chain combines TRBV19 with TRBJ2-7, with D uncertain. V lost 3 bases to trimming and J lost 0 bases, with 12 bases between them. This CDR3 has 15 amino acids. Germline V gene data show CDR1 as LNHDA and CDR2 as SQIVND (reference sequence). CDR3 residues: CASSIGQASSYEQYF. For the CDR3, the DNA is TGTGCCAGTAGTATCGGCCAGGCGAGCTCCTACGAGCAGTACTTC.

CDR3 amino acids: CATRDYNYNEQFF. CDR3 DNA: TGTGCCACCCGGGACTACAATTACAATGAGCAGTTCTTC. The rearrangement links TRBV11-2 to TRBJ2-1, with TRBD2 identical over 7 bases. Unmatched junction bases numbered 7, after V lost 10 bases and J lost 4 bases. Per germline, CDR1 SGHAT and CDR2 FQNNGV. The CDR3 is made up of 13 amino acids. The whole variable domain, filled in from reference TRBV11-2 and TRBJ2-1, reads EAGVAQSPRYKIIEKRQSVAFWCNPISGHATLYWYQQILGQGPKLLIQFQNNGVVDDSQLPKDRFSAERLKGVDSTLKIQPAKLEDSAVYLCATRDYNYNEQFFGPGTRLTVL.

V gene TRBV7-7 combines with J gene TRBJ2-1; 9 bases map to TRBD2. The length of the CDR3 is 15 residues. CDR1 SSHAT and CDR2 FNYEAQ come from the germline V gene (reference sequence). V gave up 3 bases and J gave up 3 bases; unmatched junction bases: 3. The CDR3 DNA is TGTGCCAGCAGCTTCGGGACTAGCCACTACAATGAGCAGTTCTTC. As protein: CASSFGTSHYNEQFF.

V gene TRBV30 combines with J gene TRBJ2-1; D not resolved. The CDR3 extends over 11 amino acids. With 2 bases removed from V and 5 bases from J, the gap between germline ends came to 4 bases. Germline V gene lookup returns CDR1 GTSNPN and CDR2 SVGIG (reference sequence). The CDR3 here is CAWSPDNEQFF. DNA for the CDR3: TGTGCCTGGAGTCCAGACAATGAGCAGTTCTTC.

J is TRBJ1-5 and V is TRBV28; no clear D. CDR1 is MDHEN, CDR2 SYDVKM, per germline. With 6 bases removed from V and 8 bases from J, the gap between germline ends came to 11 bases. CDR3 size: 12 residues. CDR3 amino acids: CASSPRIKPQHF. Here the CDR3 DNA reads TGTGCCAGCAGCCCAAGGATTAAGCCCCAGCATTTT.

The chain links TRBV6-5 to TRBJ2-7; 7 bases map to TRBD2. Trimming removed 7 bases from V and 4 bases from J; junction bases left unmatched: 4. Germline CDR1 and CDR2: MNHEY and SVGAGI. The CDR3 has 12 amino acids. In DNA, the CDR3 is TGTGCCAGCATGGGGGGGAATTACGAGCAGTACTTC. Translated: CASMGGNYEQYF.

The chain has TRBV19 and TRBJ2-1; TRBD2 matches 9 bases. Germline V CDR1 and CDR2: LNHDA, SQIVND (reference sequence). Germline trimming cut 7 bases from V and 7 bases from J; bases unmatched to any gene: 8. The CDR3 extends over 14 amino acids. The CDR3 loop is CASIAGEPRNEQFF. CDR3 coding DNA: TGTGCCAGTATAGCGGGAGAGCCCCGTAATGAGCAGTTCTTC.

The V and J genes are TRBV7-2 and TRBJ2-2; no reliable D call. CDR1 is SGHTA, CDR2 FQGNSA, per germline. The CDR3 runs to 13 residues. Trimming left V 3 bases short and J 5 bases short, with 7 bases between. CDR3 coding DNA: TGTGCCAGCAGCTTCTCCGGTACCGGGGAGCTGTTTTTT. It yields the protein CASSFSGTGELFF.

The rearrangement joins TRBV6-2 or TRBV6-3 to TRBJ2-2; 8 bases match TRBD1. The CDR3 covers 15 residues. The junction had 2 bases not matched to a gene; V was cut back by 2 bases and J by 3 bases. Per germline, CDR1 MNHEY and CDR2 SVGEGT. CDR3 amino acids: CASSYTQGDTGELFF. Written as DNA, the CDR3 is TGTGCCAGCAGTTACACACAGGGGGACACCGGGGAGCTGTTTTTT.

The V gene is TRBV18, the J gene TRBJ1-5; 7 bases agree with TRBD1. The CDR3 has 15 amino acids. The V segment lost 4 bases and the J segment 11 bases; nucleotides outside the gene matches: 14. Germline CDR1 reads KGHSH; CDR2 reads LQKENI. CDR3 nucleotide sequence: TGTGCCAGCTCACTCGACAGGGCTGCCCCCTGGTCCCAGCATTTT. It specifies CASSLDRAAPWSQHF.

J is TRBJ2-1 and V is TRBV7-2; D is uncertain. Trimming stripped 4 bases from V and 11 bases from J, with 9 bases between. Germline-derived CDR1 and CDR2 are SGHTA and FQGNSA. This CDR3 is built from 11 residues. CDR3 in amino acids: CASSSLRQQFF. Written as DNA, the CDR3 is TGTGCCAGCAGCTCCCTCCGTCAGCAGTTCTTC.

A single count supports this clone. The rearrangement links TRBV12-3 or TRBV12-4 to TRBJ2-7, with D unresolved. Trimming shortened V by 3 bases and J by 7 bases, and 7 bases separated the two germline ends. The CDR3 consists of 11 residues. The CDR3 here is CASSLAGEQYF. The DNA of the CDR3 is TGTGCCAGCAGTTTGGCAGGAGAGCAGTACTTC.

The V and J genes are TRBV5-1 and TRBJ2-1; D remains unclear. The CDR3 is 13 residues long. Trimming stripped 6 bases from V and 0 bases from J, with 7 bases between. CDR1 is SGHRS and CDR2 is YFSETQ in the germline V gene. The CDR3 sequence: CASTESSYNEQFF. The CDR3 DNA reads as TGCGCCAGCACGGAGAGCTCCTACAATGAGCAGTTCTTC.

This chain joins TRBV28 and TRBJ1-5, with TRBD1 matching 9 bases. Germline-derived CDR1 and CDR2 are MDHEN and SYDVKM. The V and J ends lost 9 bases and 7 bases, in that order; junction bases with no gene match: 7. The CDR3 runs to 13 residues. The CDR3 nucleotides are TGTGCCAGTACCGGGACAGGGAACCAGCCCCAGCATTTT. Translated: CASTGTGNQPQHF. Using reference TRBV28 and TRBJ1-5 for the parts outside the CDR3, the full variable domain is DVKVTQSSRYLVKRTGEKVFLECVQDMDHENMFWYRQDPGLGLRLIYFSYDVKMKEKGDIPEGYSVSREKKERFSLILESASTNQTSMYLCASTGTGNQPQHFGDGTRLSIL.

In its sample, this clone was seen once. J is TRBJ2-7 and V is TRBV21-1; the table's D call of TRBD2 was not tested on the DNA. TRBV21-1 is a pseudogene segment. The CDR3 is made up of 15 amino acids. The CDR3, as DNA: TGTGCCAGCAGCAAAGGAGCTGCGAGCTCCTACGAGCAGTACTTC. Its translation: CASSKGAASSYEQYF.

V gene TRBV12-3 or TRBV12-4 combines with J gene TRBJ2-7; D remains ambiguous. The CDR3 loop spans 12 amino acids. Trimming left V 3 bases short and J 6 bases short, with 9 bases between. The CDR3: CASSLKGSEQYF. As DNA, the CDR3 is TGTGCCAGCAGTTTGAAAGGATCCGAGCAGTACTTC.

The J gene is TRBJ2-7, the V gene TRBV10-3; 10 nucleotides match TRBD1. Germline CDR1 is ENHRY and CDR2 is SYGVKD. This CDR3 is built from 14 residues. V lost 6 bases to trimming and J lost 3 bases; unmatched junction nucleotides: 5. The CDR3 region is CAISRQGADYEQYF. For the CDR3, the DNA is TGTGCCATCAGCCGACAGGGGGCGGACTACGAGCAGTACTTC.